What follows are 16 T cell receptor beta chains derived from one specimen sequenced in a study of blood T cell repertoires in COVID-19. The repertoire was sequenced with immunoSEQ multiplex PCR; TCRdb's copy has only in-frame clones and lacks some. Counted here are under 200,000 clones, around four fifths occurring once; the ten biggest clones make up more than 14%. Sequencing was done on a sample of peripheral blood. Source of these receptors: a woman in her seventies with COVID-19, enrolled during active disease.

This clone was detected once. The CDR3 sequence is CASSPRLAGTGNEQFF. CDR3 DNA sequence: TGTGCCAGCAGTCCGAGACTAGCGGGGACGGGGAATGAGCAGTTCTTC. This chain links TRBV14 with TRBJ2-1, with TRBD2 matching over 11 bases. Trimming took 6 bases from V and 7 from J; bases not matched to a gene: 11. This CDR3 has 16 residues. Germline CDR1 is SGHDN and CDR2 is FVKESK. Full variable domain (outside the CDR3, taken from reference TRBV14 and TRBJ2-1): EAGVTQFPSHSVIEKGQTVTLRCDPISGHDNLYWYRRVMGKEIKFLLHFVKESKQDESGMPNNRFLAERTGGTYSTLKVQPAELEDSGVYFCASSPRLAGTGNEQFFGPGTRLTVL.

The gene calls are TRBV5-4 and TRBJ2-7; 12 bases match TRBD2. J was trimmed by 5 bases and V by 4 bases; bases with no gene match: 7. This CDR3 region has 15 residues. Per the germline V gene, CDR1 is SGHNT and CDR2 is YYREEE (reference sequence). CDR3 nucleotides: TGTGCCAGCAGCCAGACTAGCGGGAGTCGGCACGAGCAGTACTTC. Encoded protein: CASSQTSGSRHEQYF.

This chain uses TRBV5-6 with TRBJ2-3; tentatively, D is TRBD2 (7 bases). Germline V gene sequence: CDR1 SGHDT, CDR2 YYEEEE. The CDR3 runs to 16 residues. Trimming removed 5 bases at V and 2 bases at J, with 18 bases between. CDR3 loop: CASSPLVGGHTDTQYF. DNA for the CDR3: TGTGCCAGCAGTCCGTTAGTCGGGGGGCACACAGATACGCAGTATTTT.

CDR3 region: CAWSRDRPRGYTF. For the CDR3, the DNA is TGTGCCTGGAGCCGGGACAGGCCCAGGGGCTACACCTTC. The gene calls are TRBV30 and TRBJ1-2, with 8 positions matching TRBD1. Germline CDR1 GTSNPN, CDR2 SVGIG (reference sequence). Germline trimming cut 3 bases from V and 8 bases from J; bases unmatched to any gene: 8. The length of the CDR3 is 13 residues.

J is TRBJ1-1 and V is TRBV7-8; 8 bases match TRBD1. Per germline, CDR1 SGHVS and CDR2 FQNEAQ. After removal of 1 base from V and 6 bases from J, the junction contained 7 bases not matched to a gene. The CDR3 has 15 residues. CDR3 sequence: CASSLVGTGWAEAFF. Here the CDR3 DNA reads TGTGCCAGCAGCTTAGTCGGGACAGGTTGGGCTGAAGCTTTCTTT.

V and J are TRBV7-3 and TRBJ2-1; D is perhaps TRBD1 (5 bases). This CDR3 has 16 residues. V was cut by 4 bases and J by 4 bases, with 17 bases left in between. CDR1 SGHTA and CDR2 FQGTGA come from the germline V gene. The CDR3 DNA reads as TGTGCCAGCAGCTCACAACCGACAGCTCTATACAATGAGCAGTTCTTC. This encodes CASSSQPTALYNEQFF.

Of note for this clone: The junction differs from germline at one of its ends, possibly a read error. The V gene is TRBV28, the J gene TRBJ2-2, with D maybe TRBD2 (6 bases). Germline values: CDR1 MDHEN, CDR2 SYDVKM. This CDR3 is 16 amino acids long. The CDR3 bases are TGTGCCGGCAGTAAATTGGGGACGGGACTTTTTGGGGAGCTGTTTTTT. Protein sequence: CAGSKLGTGLFGELFF. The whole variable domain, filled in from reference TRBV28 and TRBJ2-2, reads DVKVTQSSRYLVKRTGEKVFLECVQDMDHENMFWYRQDPGLGLRLIYFSYDVKMKEKGDIPEGYSVSREKKERFSLILESASTNQTSMYLCAGSKLGTGLFGELFFGEGSRLTVL.

The DNA for the CDR3 is TGTGCCAGCAGTTCGCTACAGGACGGAGGGGAGACCCAGTACTTC. Translating it yields CASSSLQDGGETQYF. The chain employs TRBV28 and TRBJ2-5; TRBD2 might be the D (6 bases). V lost 4 bases, J lost 5 bases, and 17 bases lay in between. Germline CDR1 and CDR2: MDHEN and SYDVKM. The CDR3 sequence is 15 residues long.

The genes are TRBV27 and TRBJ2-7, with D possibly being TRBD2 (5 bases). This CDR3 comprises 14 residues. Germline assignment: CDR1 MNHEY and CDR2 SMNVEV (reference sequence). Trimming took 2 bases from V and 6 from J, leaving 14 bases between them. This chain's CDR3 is CASSLRASAGEQYV. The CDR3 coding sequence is TGTGCCAGCAGTTTAAGGGCATCGGCGGGCGAGCAGTACGTC.

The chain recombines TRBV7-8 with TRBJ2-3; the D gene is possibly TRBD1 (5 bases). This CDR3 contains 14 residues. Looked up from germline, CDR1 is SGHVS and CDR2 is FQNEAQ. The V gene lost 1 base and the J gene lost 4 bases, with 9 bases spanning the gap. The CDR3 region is CASSLETRADTQYF. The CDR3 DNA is TGTGCCAGCAGCTTAGAAACCAGGGCAGATACGCAGTATTTT.

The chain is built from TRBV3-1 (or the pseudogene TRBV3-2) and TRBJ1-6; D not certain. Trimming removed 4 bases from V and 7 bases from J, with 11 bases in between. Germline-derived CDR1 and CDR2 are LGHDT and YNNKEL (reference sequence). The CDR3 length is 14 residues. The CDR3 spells CASSPAGTNSPLHF. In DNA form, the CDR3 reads TGTGCCAGCAGCCCAGCGGGTACGAATTCACCCCTCCACTTT.

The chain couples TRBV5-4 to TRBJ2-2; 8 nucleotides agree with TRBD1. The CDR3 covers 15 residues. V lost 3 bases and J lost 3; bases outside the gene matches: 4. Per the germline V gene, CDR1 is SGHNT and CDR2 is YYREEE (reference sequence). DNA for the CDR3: TGTGCCAGCAGCTCACCGGACAGGGACACCGGGGAGCTGTTTTTT. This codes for CASSSPDRDTGELFF.

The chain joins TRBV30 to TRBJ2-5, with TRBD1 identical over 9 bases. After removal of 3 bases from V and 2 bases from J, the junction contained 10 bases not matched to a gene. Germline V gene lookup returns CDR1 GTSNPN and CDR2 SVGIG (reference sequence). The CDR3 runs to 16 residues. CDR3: CAWRAQDRGGQETQYF. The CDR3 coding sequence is TGTGCCTGGAGGGCCCAGGACAGGGGAGGACAAGAGACCCAGTACTTC.

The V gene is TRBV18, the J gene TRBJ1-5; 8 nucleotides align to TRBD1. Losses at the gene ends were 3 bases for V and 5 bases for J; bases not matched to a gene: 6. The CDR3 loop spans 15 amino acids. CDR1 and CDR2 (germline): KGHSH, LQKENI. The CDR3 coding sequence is TGTGCCAGCTCACCCACAGGGGGGAGAGATCAGCCCCAGCATTTT. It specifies CASSPTGGRDQPQHF.

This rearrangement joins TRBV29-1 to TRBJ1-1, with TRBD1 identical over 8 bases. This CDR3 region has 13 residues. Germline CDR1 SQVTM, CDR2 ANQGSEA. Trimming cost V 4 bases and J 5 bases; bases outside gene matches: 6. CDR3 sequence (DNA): TGCAGCGTTGCGGACGGGACAGGAACTGAAGCTTTCTTT. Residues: CSVADGTGTEAFF.

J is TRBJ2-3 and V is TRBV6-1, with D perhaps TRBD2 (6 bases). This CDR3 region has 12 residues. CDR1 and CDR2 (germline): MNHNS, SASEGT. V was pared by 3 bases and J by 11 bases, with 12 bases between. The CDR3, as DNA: TGTGCCAGCAGTGAGCTGCGGGGTATGCAGTATTTT. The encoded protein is CASSELRGMQYF.